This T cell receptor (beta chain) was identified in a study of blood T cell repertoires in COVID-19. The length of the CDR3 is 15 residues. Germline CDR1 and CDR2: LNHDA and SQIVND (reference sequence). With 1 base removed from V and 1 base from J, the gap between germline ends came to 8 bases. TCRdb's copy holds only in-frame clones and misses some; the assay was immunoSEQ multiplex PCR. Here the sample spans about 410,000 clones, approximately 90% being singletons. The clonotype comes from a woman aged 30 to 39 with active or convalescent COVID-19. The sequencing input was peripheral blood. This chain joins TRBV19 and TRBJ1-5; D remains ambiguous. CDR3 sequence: CASSIGGKSNQPQHF. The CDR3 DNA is TGTGCCAGTAGTATAGGCGGAAAAAGCAATCAGCCCCAGCATTTT.